This T cell receptor beta chain emerged from a study of early T cells in non-severe SARS-CoV-2 infection (dated by TCRdb to about 2021). As for the study more broadly: TCR sequencing used bulk RNA from unsorted whole blood, so alpha and beta chains could not be paired.

As to this clonotype: It lacks a known antigen. No base quality values were provided; no much bigger clone lies one nucleotide off.

Results and caveats for the whole study, not just this receptor: VDJdb matching was skewed toward anti-spike CD8 responses, so virus-specific expansions were likely underestimated and private and CD4 specificities were missed.

Library preparation was by 5' RACE. Sequencing used a NextSeq 500. To correct for sequencing error and PCR bias, the TCR library protocol tagged individual cDNA molecules with unique molecular identifiers. Sequencing covered both TCR alpha and beta chains, and within each sample the abundances of alpha and beta sequences were tightly co-correlated. From the authors' description of their analysis: Decombinator V4 was used to annotate TCR sequences for V gene, J gene and CDR3. TCRs were defined as expanded if a significant change between any two time points was detected under a Poisson model with p below 0.0001. TCR abundances were normalised to the total number of TCRs sequenced per sample and expressed as counts per million. MAIT TCRs were defined by TRAV1-2 paired with TRAJ12, TRAJ20 or TRAJ33, and iNKT TCRs by TRAV10 paired with TRAJ18. VDJdb, accessed 1 November 2021, was searched for CMV, EBV and SARS-CoV-2 annotated TCRs, excluding TCRs annotated for multiple antigens. TCRdb's own reprocessing of the public reads used fastp at Q25 and MiXCR and kept productive beta chains. Identical CDR3 proteins give one entry, which carries the most common genes and DNA. The V and J calls reflect TCRdb's pipeline rather than the authors' work. In all, the sample holds tens of thousands of distinct CDR3 sequences, and around 14% of those were seen once. Clones ranked in the top ten supply approximately 7.5% of the sample.

This was a case-control study nested in a cohort of healthcare workers in London, UK, who had nasopharyngeal swab PCR tests and blood samples taken every week. Between 23 and 31 March 2020, the week of the UK lockdown, healthcare workers were enrolled and then followed up weekly for as long as 16 weeks. The CDR3 covers 15 residues, taking in both the cysteine and the phenylalanine. Only the CDR3 DNA stays, 45 bases, in frame from base 1. The junction shows trimming of 0 bases on V and 1 base on J, plus 7 bases between the germline ends. The chain is made from TRBV12-3 or TRBV12-4 and TRBJ1-5, with the D gene too uncertain to name. The TCR originated in an adult who was a healthcare worker with PCR-confirmed SARS-CoV-2 infection or an uninfected control (not recorded which). The sequenced material came from whole blood. The bases are TGTGCCAGCAGTTTAGCGTTGGGCAGCAATCAGCCCCAGCATTTT. It is translated as CASSLALGSNQPQHF.